This T cell receptor beta chain was captured in a study of HIV-infected patients and healthy controls. Findings of the study overall: Donor HLA types were not determined in the study. Healthy controls carried many MAIT alpha-chain CDR3s, while HIV+ repertoires had few.

Alpha and beta constant-region primers primed reverse transcription of about 0.5 ug RNA. Using multiplexing indices, alpha and beta chain libraries were generated apart by chain-specific third strand synthesis. One primer pair amplified all rearrangements per chain; each cDNA got molecular barcodes. MiXCR, run by TCRdb on the 5' RACE reads, gives a single entry per CDR3 protein. Seen here are 18,000 or so distinct CDR3 sequences, less than 15% observed once, and the top ten hold 8.5% to 14%. Per germline, CDR1 MNHEY and CDR2 SVGEGT. Deletions cut 8 bases from V and 3 bases from J, with 8 bases between. This CDR3 contains 11 residues. Whole blood was used without fractionation, so all unsorted peripheral T cells were included. Peripheral blood, roughly 2.3 ml, was drawn for RNA extraction. Within the sample, this clonotype is medium-sized. The antigen remains undetermined.

This TCR was recovered from an adult in good health. The chain uses TRBV6-2 or TRBV6-3 and TRBJ2-7, with a weak D call TRBD2 (5 bases). Sequenced input: blood. The CDR3 sequence: CASGRVYEQYF. CDR3 coding DNA: TGTGCCAGCGGGCGGGTCTACGAGCAGTACTTC.